The clone carrying this TCR beta chain is a singleton in its sample. Antigen unknown. This CDR3 region has 17 residues. After removal of 4 bases from V and 0 bases from J, the junction contained 7 bases not matched to a gene. Germline CDR1 reads SGHNT; CDR2 reads YYREEE (reference sequence). The source of the sample is a study of cytomegalovirus exposure and HLA in healthy donors. The PCR made use of 60 Vbeta and 13 Jbeta primers. Measured with immunoSEQ multiplex PCR; TCRdb has only the in-frame clones, and not every one. The table records tens of thousands of clones, 80% to 85% of them present only once. Findings and caveats of the study: Reportedly, fewer N-insertions than the 666-donor mean appeared in an Asian-associated ancestry cluster in a later analysis. Among TCR beta chains, those listed as cytomegalovirus-associated numbered around 180. A cluster of highly shared sequence variants was likely a sequencing artifact.

The sequence was obtained from a man younger than 45 in good health and CMV-seronegative. Source material: PBMCs. The chain combines TRBV5-4 with TRBJ2-7; TRBD2 aligns across 13 bases. This chain's CDR3 is CASSGGTSGNPSYEQYF. The CDR3 DNA follows: TGTGCCAGCAGCGGTGGGACTAGCGGGAACCCCTCCTACGAGCAGTACTTC. Based on the CDR3 plus reference TRBV5-4 and TRBJ2-7, the full variable domain is ETGVTQSPTHLIKTRGQQVTLRCSSQSGHNTVSWYQQALGQGPQFIFQYYREEENGRGNFPPRFSGLQFPNYSSELNVNALELDDSALYLCASSGGTSGNPSYEQYFGPGTRLTVT.